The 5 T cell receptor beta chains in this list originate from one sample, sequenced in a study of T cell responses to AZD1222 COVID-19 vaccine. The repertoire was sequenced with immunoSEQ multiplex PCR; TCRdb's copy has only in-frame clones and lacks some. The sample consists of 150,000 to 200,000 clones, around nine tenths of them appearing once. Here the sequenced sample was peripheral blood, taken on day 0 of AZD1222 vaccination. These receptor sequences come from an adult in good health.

CDR3 loop: CASSPTTRTETLYEQYF. CDR3 nucleotides: TGTGCCAGCAGCCCCACCACCCGGACTGAAACCTTATACGAGCAGTACTTC. The J gene is TRBJ2-7, the V gene TRBV7-2; perhaps TRBD2 as D (5 bases). Germline CDR1 SGHTA, CDR2 FQGNSA. This CDR3 spans 17 amino acids. The V gene lost 5 bases and the J gene lost 4 bases, with 24 bases spanning the gap.

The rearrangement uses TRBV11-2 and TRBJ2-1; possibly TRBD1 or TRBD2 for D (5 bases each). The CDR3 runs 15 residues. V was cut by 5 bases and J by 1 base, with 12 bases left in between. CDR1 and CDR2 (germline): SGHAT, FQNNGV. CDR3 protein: CASSGGTESYNEQFF. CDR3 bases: TGTGCCAGCAGCGGTGGGACGGAATCCTACAATGAGCAGTTCTTC.

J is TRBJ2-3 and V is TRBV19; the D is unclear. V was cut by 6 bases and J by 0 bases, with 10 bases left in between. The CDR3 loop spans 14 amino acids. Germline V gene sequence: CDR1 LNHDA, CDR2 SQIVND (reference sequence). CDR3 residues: CASSLTVSTDTQYF. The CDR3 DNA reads TGTGCCAGTAGCCTGACGGTTAGCACAGATACGCAGTATTTT.

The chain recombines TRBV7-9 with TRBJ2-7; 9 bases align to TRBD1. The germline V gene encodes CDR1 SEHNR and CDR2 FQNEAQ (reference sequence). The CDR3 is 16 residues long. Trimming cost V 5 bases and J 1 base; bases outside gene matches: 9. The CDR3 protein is CASSGGAGTGSYEQYF. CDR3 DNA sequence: TGTGCCAGCAGCGGAGGGGCCGGGACAGGGTCCTACGAGCAGTACTTC.

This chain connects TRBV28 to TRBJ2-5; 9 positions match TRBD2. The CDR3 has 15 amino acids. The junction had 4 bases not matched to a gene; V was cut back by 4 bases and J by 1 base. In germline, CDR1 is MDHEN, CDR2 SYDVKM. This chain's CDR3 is CASSYGSGGQETQYF. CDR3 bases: TGTGCCAGCAGTTATGGTAGCGGGGGCCAAGAGACCCAGTACTTC.